This T cell receptor beta chain was retrieved from a study of blood T cell repertoires in COVID-19. Whole-study context: The samples span acute and convalescent COVID-19 from the United States, Italy and Spain. The cDNA or gDNA used as material had been derived from T cells, B-cell-depleted T cells, or PBMCs.

How the authors handled the data: Amplification with reference gene primers provided the estimates of nucleated cell counts. The method was immunoSEQ multiplex PCR; TCRdb's version includes in-frame clones alone and lacks a portion of them. V, J and clone size are taken as reported in that table, and D and trimming were inferred from the DNA itself. Among about 230,000 clones listed, over 65% were seen once. Germline V gene lookup returns CDR1 SGDLS and CDR2 YYNGEE. The CDR3 has 14 residues. The V end lost 0 bases, the J end lost 0 bases, and 7 bases lay between the germline ends. The sequencing input was peripheral blood. The chain is built from TRBV9 and TRBJ2-7, with D possibly matching TRBD2 (5 bases). The receptor was isolated from a woman in her 70s with active or convalescent COVID-19. CDR3 DNA sequence: TGTGCCAGCAGCGTAGTAGGGAGCTCCTACGAGCAGTACTTC. Its translation is CASSVVGSSYEQYF.